The 8 T cell receptor beta chains below were found in one sample sequenced in a study of stem cell transplantation in POMP-related autoinflammatory disease (dated by TCRdb to the early 2020s). The label giving this sample's time point can be read as: after hematopoietic stem cell transplant. Library method: the immunoSEQ multiplex PCR assay. This is the immuneACCESS table as TCRdb keeps it, with only in-frame sequences that have V and J called. A part of the clones is gone; compared with another copy, unresolved V genes explain less than half, and the rest is unexplained. The sample table shows tens of thousands of clones, and approximately 91% are seen once. The biggest ten clones account for 0.55% to 0.85% of the sample. This specimen was CD4+ T cells from PBMCs, taken after stem cell transplantation. All receptors come from a human patient with POMP-related autoinflammation and immune dysregulation (PRAID). Donor T cells from the graft may be present among the T cells after a transplant.

This clone occurred once. The chain carries TRBV19 and TRBJ2-5; 9 bases fit TRBD1. J was trimmed by 4 bases and V by 5 bases; bases with no gene match: 11. This CDR3 region has 16 residues. Germline V lookup: CDR1 LNHDA, CDR2 SQIVND (reference sequence). Here the CDR3 DNA reads TGTGCCAGTAGTGCCACAGGGGGCGGGCCGGGAGAGACCCAGTACTTC. Amino acid sequence: CASSATGGGPGETQYF.

CDR3 DNA sequence: TGTGCCAGCAGCTTGATACTAGCGTCACCAGATACGCAGTATTTT. This gives the protein CASSLILASPDTQYF. The chain is built from TRBV7-9 and TRBJ2-3; 7 nucleotides line up with TRBD2. V lost 3 bases to trimming and J lost 4 bases; unmatched junction nucleotides: 7. This CDR3 is built from 15 residues. CDR1 is SEHNR, CDR2 FQNEAQ, per germline (reference sequence).

The rearrangement links TRBV9 to TRBJ2-2, with TRBD2 matching 8 bases. V lost 4 bases to trimming and J lost 1 base; unmatched junction nucleotides: 6. The CDR3 runs to 16 residues. CDR1 and CDR2 (germline): SGDLS, YYNGEE. This CDR3 reads CASSPRLARNTGELFF. CDR3 sequence (DNA): TGTGCCAGCAGCCCCCGACTAGCGCGGAACACCGGGGAGCTGTTTTTT.

This chain joins TRBV5-1 and TRBJ2-3; 9 bases match TRBD1. CDR1 is SGHRS, CDR2 YFSETQ, per germline. The CDR3 has 14 residues. Trimming took 5 bases from V and 5 from J; bases not matched to a gene: 6. The CDR3 loop is CASRPGTGLDTQYF. CDR3 DNA: TGCGCCAGCAGACCCGGGACAGGGCTAGATACGCAGTATTTT.

The V call is TRBV5-1, the J call TRBJ1-2, with D unclear. V gave up 1 base and J gave up 4 bases, with 8 bases separating them. Germline V gene data show CDR1 as SGHRS and CDR2 as YFSETQ. This CDR3 has 13 amino acids. Here the CDR3 reads CASSLFEGYGYTF. The CDR3 DNA reads TGCGCCAGCAGCTTGTTCGAGGGCTATGGCTACACCTTC. Combining the CDR3 with reference TRBV5-1 and TRBJ1-2 gives the whole variable domain KAGVTQTPRYLIKTRGQQVTLSCSPISGHRSVSWYQQTPGQGLQFLFEYFSETQRNKGNFPGRFSGRQFSNSRSEMNVSTLELGDSALYLCASSLFEGYGYTFGSGTRLTVV.

This chain connects TRBV5-1 to TRBJ1-1, with TRBD1 matching 9 bases. V lost 6 bases, J lost 6 bases, and 12 bases stayed unmatched. The CDR3 is made up of 15 amino acids. Per germline, CDR1 SGHRS and CDR2 YFSETQ. CDR3 in amino acids: CASTPMGQGVSEAFF. In nucleotides, the CDR3 is TGCGCCAGCACCCCGATGGGACAGGGAGTTTCTGAAGCTTTCTTT.

The J gene is TRBJ1-3, the V gene TRBV6-5; D is unresolved. V lost 4 bases, J lost 9 bases, and 19 bases lay in between. Germline CDR1 reads MNHEY; CDR2 reads SVGAGI. The CDR3 is 15 amino acids. Written as DNA, the CDR3 is TGTGCCAGCAGTTTAGGAGGGAGACCCGGAGGCACCATATATTTT. The encoded protein is CASSLGGRPGGTIYF.

The chain carries TRBV6-5 and TRBJ2-1; D could derive from TRBD1 or TRBD2 (5 bases each). The CDR3 is 15 residues long. V was shortened by 8 bases and J by 6 bases, with 20 bases between the two germline ends. CDR1 and CDR2 (germline): MNHEY, SVGAGI. Here the CDR3 reads CASRSLGVPRNEQFF. The DNA for the CDR3 is TGTGCCAGCCGGTCCCTGGGGGTGCCCCGCAATGAGCAGTTCTTC.